These 2 T cell receptor beta chains were sequenced from one sample in a study of cytomegalovirus exposure and HLA in healthy donors. PCR involved 60 Vbeta and 13 Jbeta primers. The assay was immunoSEQ multiplex PCR, and TCRdb's table has in-frame clones only and misses some. The data hold about 97,000 clones, with roughly four fifths observed a single time. Source material: PBMCs. The receptors come from a man aged 40-49 years in good health and CMV-seropositive.

This clone has only one observation. The chain has TRBV25-1 and TRBJ1-2; D unclear. The CDR3 length is 14 residues. Trimming took off 3 bases at V and 1 base at J, with 9 bases between the two ends. CDR1 is MGHDK, CDR2 SYGVNS, per germline. CDR3 bases: TGTGCCAGCAGTGAGCGATCCCATAACTATGGCTACACCTTC. Its translation is CASSERSHNYGYTF.

In DNA form, the CDR3 reads TGTGCCAGCAATCGGCTCCCGAGGTATGGCTACACCTTC. It encodes CASNRLPRYGYTF. The rearrangement joins TRBV28 to TRBJ1-2; no clear D gene. From germline, CDR1 is MDHEN and CDR2 SYDVKM. V was cut by 7 bases and J by 5 bases, with 14 bases left in between. CDR3 length equals 13 residues.